This TCR beta chain was observed in a study of low-dose radiotherapy and immunotherapy resistance in tumors. Background on the study: Treatment of Cohort 2 consisted of 1 Gy per fraction every two weeks, amounting to 13 Gy over 26 weeks.

First-strand cDNA used TRAV- and TRBV-specific primers, covering alpha and beta chains. TCRs were amplified for roughly 22 PCR cycles with a constant-region primer and V-primer adapter. TCRdb analysed the reads with MiXCR anew, one entry per CDR3 protein. This repertoire shows some 57,000 distinct CDR3 sequences, roughly a quarter found once; its top ten account for just over 5.5%. This clonotype came up once. Time point here: before trial treatment. Donors received a regimen that comprised nivolumab, ipilimumab, aspirin, low-dose cyclophosphamide and low-dose radiotherapy. This TCR came from a male donor with prostate cancer. The sample consisted of PBMCs, taken before treatment.

CDR3 in DNA: TGTGCCAGCAGCGTAGACCCCGGGACAGTTTCCTACGAGCAGTACTTC. This translates into CASSVDPGTVSYEQYF. The V call is TRBV9, the J call TRBJ2-7, with 7 bases that match TRBD1. J lost 1 base, V lost 0 bases, and 7 bases had no gene match. The CDR3 is 16 residues long. Germline loops: CDR1 SGDLS, CDR2 YYNGEE.